This paragraph covers one T cell receptor beta chain sequence. Using immunoSEQ multiplex PCR, the repertoire was profiled, and TCRdb retains in-frame clones only, with some absent. This table has tens of thousands of clones, 50% to 70% appearing once. This sample stems from a study of radiotherapy plus CTLA-4 blockade in lung cancer. Across the study: Overall, approximately 17% of patients showed an objective response, while roughly 28% attained disease control.

In chemo-refractory metastatic non-small-cell lung cancer, patients got ipilimumab CTLA-4 blockade together with focal radiation. J was trimmed by 3 bases and V by 6 bases; bases with no gene match: 4. Germline V gives CDR1 MNHNS, CDR2 SASEGT. CDR3 length equals 13 residues. This chain connects TRBV6-1 to TRBJ2-7; TRBD1 agrees at 8 bases. This material consisted of peripheral blood, taken from a patient treated with radiotherapy plus ipilimumab. This receptor was identified in a human donor with non-small cell lung cancer who had a partial response to radiotherapy plus ipilimumab. CDR3 bases: TGTGCCAGCAGGCAGGGGGCTCGCTACGAGCAGTACTTC. Its protein is CASRQGARYEQYF.